Listed below are T cell receptor beta chains from one sample, sequenced in a study of cytomegalovirus exposure and HLA in healthy donors. The assay was immunoSEQ multiplex PCR, and TCRdb's table has in-frame clones only and misses some. The data hold 90,000 to 110,000 clones, with around four fifths observed a single time. Sequencing was performed on PBMCs. The source of these receptors is a man aged 25 to 40 in good health and CMV-seronegative. CDR3s include the opening cysteine and the closing phenylalanine or tryptophan. The D gene is left open where the match is weak. A row's size may be missing; if present it is once, few, many or a size class.

clone_size d_call j_call v_call cdr3_nt cdr3_aa
. TRBD2 TRBJ2-3 TRBV7-2 TGTGCCAGCAGCATGCGACTAGCGGGGCAAGATACGCAGTATTTT CASSMRLAGQDTQYF
. . TRBJ2-5 TRBV30 TGTGCCTGGAGTGCAGACAGCCAAGAGACCCAGTACTTC CAWSADSQETQYF
. . TRBJ2-1 TRBV28 TGTGCCAGCAGTCGCAGCGGGCAGAACAATGAGCAGTTCTTC CASSRSGQNNEQFF
few TRBD2 TRBJ2-1 TRBV10-1 TGCGCCAGCAGCAATGTCCTAGCGGGAGTTTACAATGAGCAGTTCTTC CASSNVLAGVYNEQFF
. TRBD2 TRBJ2-2 TRBV7-9 TGTGCCAGCAGCCCTGGACTAGCCAACACCGGGGAGCTGTTTTTT CASSPGLANTGELFF
. . TRBJ1-1 TRBV5-5 TGTGCCAGCAGCTTGGCCAAAAACACTGAAGCTTTCTTT CASSLAKNTEAFF
. . TRBJ1-2 TRBV25-1 TGTGCCAGCAGTGATAACACCTATGGCTACACCTTC CASSDNTYGYTF
. TRBD2 TRBJ2-1 TRBV2 TGTGCCAGCTTGACTAGCGGGAGGGGCCACAATGAGCAGTTCTTC CASLTSGRGHNEQFF
few . TRBJ1-3 TRBV19 TGTGCCAGTAGTCCTCCGATCCCGAGCTCTGGAAACACCATATATTTT CASSPPIPSSGNTIYF
. . TRBJ2-5 TRBV5-8 TGTGCCAGCAGTAGGAACCGGGACTTCCAGTACTTC CASSRNRDFQYF
. TRBD2 TRBJ2-7 TRBV6-5 TGTGCCAGCAGTTACGCGACTAGCGGGGAACCCTACGAGCAGTACTTC CASSYATSGEPYEQYF
. . TRBJ2-7 TRBV9 TGTGCCAGCAGCGCCAGCCGGGACAGGGGCCTAGCGGGAGCCTACGAGCAGTACTTC CASSASRDRGLAGAYEQYF
. . TRBJ2-3 TRBV9 TGTGCCAGCAGCGTAGTCAGGGCAGATACGCAGTATTTT CASSVVRADTQYF
. . TRBJ1-5 TRBV5-6 TGTGCCAGCGGCCGGCAAGGAGTAGGTCAGCCCCAGCATTTT CASGRQGVGQPQHF
. TRBD1 TRBJ2-7 TRBV30 TGTGCCTGGAGTGCTCCTACCCGACAGGGAGCCTACGAGCAGTACTTC CAWSAPTRQGAYEQYF
. . TRBJ2-7 TRBV29-1 TGCAGCGGTAGCGCCGGCTCCTACGAGCAGTACTTC CSGSAGSYEQYF
once . TRBJ2-7 TRBV29-1 TGCAGCGCTGCGGACTTGTACGAGCAGTACTTC CSAADLYEQYF
. TRBD2 TRBJ2-1 TRBV5-4 TGTGCCAGCAGCCCACTAGCGGGGGGAATTAAAACCAATGAGCAGTTCTTC CASSPLAGGIKTNEQFF
. . TRBJ1-1 TRBV28 TGTGCCAGCAGTTTACCTCCACACCGGAGGAACACTGAAGCTTTCTTT CASSLPPHRRNTEAFF
. . TRBJ2-6 TRBV10-3 TGTGCCATCAGGCGCGAAGTCTCTGGGGCCAACGTCCTGACTTTC CAIRREVSGANVLTF
few . TRBJ1-1 TRBV5-6 TGTGCCAGCAGCTGGAGGCAGATGAACACTGAAGCTTTCTTT CASSWRQMNTEAFF
. TRBD2 TRBJ2-5 TRBV18 TGTGCCAGCTCACCACCGCTAGCGGGTTCGCGAGAGACCCAGTACTTC CASSPPLAGSRETQYF
few TRBD1 TRBJ2-7 TRBV7-9 TGTGCCAGCAGCCCGAGACAGGGCTACGAGCAGTACTTC CASSPRQGYEQYF
. TRBD2 TRBJ2-1 TRBV7-9 TGTGCCAGCAATAAATTAGCGGGAGGGCTTTACGATGAGCAGTTCTTC CASNKLAGGLYDEQFF
. TRBD2 TRBJ2-7 TRBV18 TGTGCCAGCTCCTCGGTAGGGCTAGCGGGAGGCGAAGCCTACGAGCAGTACTTC CASSSVGLAGGEAYEQYF
. . TRBJ2-1 TRBV11-3 TGTGCCAGCAGCCCCAATTGGACAGACCCAAGCTCCTACAATGAGCAGTTCTTC CASSPNWTDPSSYNEQFF
. TRBD1 TRBJ1-4 TRBV7-2 TGTGCCAGCAGCTTTGACAGGGGATCTAATGAAAAACTGTTTTTT CASSFDRGSNEKLFF
. . TRBJ1-5 TRBV19 TGTGCCAGTATCCAGCGGGGCCCCCTTCGTCGTGGCAATCAGCCCCAGCATTTT CASIQRGPLRRGNQPQHF
. . TRBJ1-6 TRBV5-6 TGTGCCAGCAGCTTGGGTCGAGGGTGGGATTCACCCCTCCACTTT CASSLGRGWDSPLHF
. . TRBJ2-7 TRBV6-5 TGTGCCAGCAGTTACTCACCGGGACTCCGAAGTGACGAGCAGTACTTC CASSYSPGLRSDEQYF
. . TRBJ1-2 TRBV7-2 TGTGCCAGCAGCTTAGGTTTGCAGGGGCAATTCGGCTACACCTTC CASSLGLQGQFGYTF
. TRBD2 TRBJ2-2 TRBV9 TGTGCCAGCAGCGTAGGGGGACTAGCGGGAGGATACACCGGGGAGCTGTTTTTT CASSVGGLAGGYTGELFF
. . TRBJ2-2 TRBV18 TGTGCCAGCTCACCTCAGACTGGAAAAAACACCGGGGAGCTGTTTTTT CASSPQTGKNTGELFF
. . TRBJ1-1 TRBV7-6 TGTGCCAGCAGCTTAGTAAGGGACTCGAACACTGAAGCTTTCTTT CASSLVRDSNTEAFF
. . TRBJ1-1 TRBV7-9 TGTGCCAGCAGCTTATTCGGCACTGAAGCTTTCTTT CASSLFGTEAFF
few . TRBJ1-4 TRBV5-6 TGTGCCACCCGGGATTGGGTTTTTTCTCTGGGGGAAAAACTGTTTTTT CATRDWVFSLGEKLFF
. TRBD2 TRBJ2-7 TRBV4-1 TGCGCCAGCAGCCAAGTTGCGGGGGGGCCCGGCGAGCAGTACTTC CASSQVAGGPGEQYF
. TRBD1 TRBJ1-5 TRBV27 TGTGCCAGCAGTGCCAGGACAGGTTTTAGCAATCAGCCCCAGCATTTT CASSARTGFSNQPQHF
. TRBD2 TRBJ2-5 TRBV19 TGTGCCAGTAGTGGAAGGACTAGCGGGAGCACCCAGTACTTC CASSGRTSGSTQYF
. . TRBJ1-5 TRBV4-1 TGCGCCAGCAGCCAGCCCGGAGCGGGCAATCAGCCCCAGCATTTT CASSQPGAGNQPQHF
few . TRBJ2-7 TRBV27 TGTGCCAGCAGTTTATTCTCCCCCCTCGAGCAGTACTTC CASSLFSPLEQYF
. . TRBJ1-4 TRBV30 TGTGCCTGGAGTCCGGGAACTAATGAAAAACTGTTTTTT CAWSPGTNEKLFF
. TRBD1 TRBJ2-1 TRBV7-6 TGTGCCAGCAGCTTACGGGGACAGGGAATGAACAATGAGCAGTTCTTC CASSLRGQGMNNEQFF
. . TRBJ1-1 TRBV2 TGTGCCAGCGAATCTGGGCCGACCTTCTCTTTCTTT CASESGPTFSFF
. TRBD2 TRBJ2-1 TRBV29-1 TGCAGCGTCCGGCCGGGCCGCGGGGGGTACAATGAGCAGTTCTTC CSVRPGRGGYNEQFF
few TRBD2 TRBJ2-3 TRBV9 TGTGCCAGCAGCCCACGCTGGACTAGAGCCACAGATACGCAGTATTTT CASSPRWTRATDTQYF
. TRBD1 TRBJ1-4 TRBV4-1 TGCGCCAGCAGCCAACCCGGACAGGGGAGGGAAAAACTGTTTTTT CASSQPGQGREKLFF
. . TRBJ2-7 TRBV14 TGTGCCAGCAGCCAAGATAAAGCCTCTCGCGCGCACTACGAGCAGTACTTC CASSQDKASRAHYEQYF
. TRBD1 TRBJ2-5 TRBV30 TGTGCCTGGAGTGTACAAGACAGGGGCGAGACCCAGTACTTC CAWSVQDRGETQYF
. TRBD2 TRBJ2-7 TRBV4-1 TGCGCCAGCAGCCAAGAGGCGGGAGCTAACGAGCAGTACTTC CASSQEAGANEQYF
. . TRBJ1-2 TRBV7-9 TGTGCCAGCAGCTTAATCGAGAGCTATGGCTACACCTTC CASSLIESYGYTF
. TRBD1 TRBJ1-2 TRBV6-5 TGTGCCAGCAGCCGGGACAGGGGGTATGGCTACACCTTC CASSRDRGYGYTF
. . TRBJ1-5 TRBV30 TGTGCCTGGAGTAACGTCCAGGTTAGCAATCAGCCCCAGCATTTT CAWSNVQVSNQPQHF